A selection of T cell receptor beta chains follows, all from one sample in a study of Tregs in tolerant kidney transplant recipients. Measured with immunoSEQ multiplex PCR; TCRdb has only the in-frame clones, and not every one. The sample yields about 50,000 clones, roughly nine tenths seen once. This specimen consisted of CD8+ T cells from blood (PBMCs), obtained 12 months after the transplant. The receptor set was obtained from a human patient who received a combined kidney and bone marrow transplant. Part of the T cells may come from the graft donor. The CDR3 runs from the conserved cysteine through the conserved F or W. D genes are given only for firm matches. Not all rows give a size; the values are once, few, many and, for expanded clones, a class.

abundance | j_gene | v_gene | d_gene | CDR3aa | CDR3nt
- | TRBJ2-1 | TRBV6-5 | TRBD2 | CASRSSGYNEQFF | TGTGCCAGTAGGTCTAGCGGTTACAATGAGCAGTTCTTC
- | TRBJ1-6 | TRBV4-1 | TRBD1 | CASSHSGTENSPLHF | TGCGCCAGCAGCCACTCCGGGACAGAAAATTCCCCCCTCCACTTT
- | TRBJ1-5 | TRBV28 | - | CASSLGWQGGAHQPQHF | TGTGCCAGCAGTTTAGGTTGGCAGGGAGGTGCGCATCAGCCCCAGCATTTT
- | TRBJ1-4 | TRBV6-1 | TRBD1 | CASSDLWGDSLRDEKLFF | TGTGCCAGCAGTGATTTATGGGGGGACAGCCTAAGGGATGAAAAACTGTTTTTT
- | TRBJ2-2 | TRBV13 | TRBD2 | CASSTERDTNGELFF | TGTGCCAGCAGCACCGAGCGGGATACGAACGGGGAGCTGTTTTTT
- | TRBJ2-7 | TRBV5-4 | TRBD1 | CASSSDPGQGVYEQYF | TGTGCCAGCAGCTCGGATCCGGGACAGGGGGTGTACGAGCAGTACTTC
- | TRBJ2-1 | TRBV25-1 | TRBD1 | CASGGQGSINEQFF | TGTGCCAGCGGGGGACAGGGAAGTATCAATGAGCAGTTCTTC
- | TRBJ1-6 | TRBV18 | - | CASSPPPEIGRVNSPLHF | TGTGCCAGCTCACCGCCGCCGGAAATCGGTCGGGTTAATTCCCCCCTCCACTTT
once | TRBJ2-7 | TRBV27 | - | CASSFSETAYEQYF | TGTGCCAGCAGTTTCAGCGAAACCGCCTACGAGCAGTACTTC
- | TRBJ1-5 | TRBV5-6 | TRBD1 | CASSLWTGKNQPQHF | TGTGCCAGCAGCCTCTGGACAGGGAAGAACCAGCCCCAGCATTTT
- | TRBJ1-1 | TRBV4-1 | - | CASSQVEGMREAFF | TGCGCCAGCAGCCAAGTGGAGGGGATGAGAGAAGCTTTCTTT
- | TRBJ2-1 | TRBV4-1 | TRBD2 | CASSLVAGDSNEQFF | TGCGCCAGCAGCCTAGTAGCGGGAGATTCCAATGAGCAGTTCTTC
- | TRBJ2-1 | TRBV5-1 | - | CASSQTHGGGLYNEQFF | TGCGCCAGCAGCCAGACTCACGGCGGGGGCCTCTACAATGAGCAGTTCTTC
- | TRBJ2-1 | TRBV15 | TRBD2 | CATSSGTSGYNEQFF | TGTGCCACCAGCAGCGGGACTAGCGGATACAATGAGCAGTTCTTC
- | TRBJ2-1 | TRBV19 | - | CASSRQGPNEQFF | TGTGCCAGTAGTCGCCAGGGCCCAAATGAGCAGTTCTTC
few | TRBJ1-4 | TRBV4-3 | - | CASSQGTGINEKLFF | TGCGCCAGCAGCCAAGGTACGGGTATTAATGAAAAACTGTTTTTT
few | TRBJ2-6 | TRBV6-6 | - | CASSLYGANVLTF | TGTGCCAGCAGTTTATATGGGGCCAACGTCCTGACTTTC
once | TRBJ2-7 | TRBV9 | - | CASSAPGDHSYEQYF | TGTGCCAGCAGCGCCCCAGGGGACCATTCCTACGAGCAGTACTTC
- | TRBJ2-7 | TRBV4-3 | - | CASSQGYLSSYEQYF | TGCGCCAGCAGCCAAGGGTATTTGAGCTCCTACGAGCAGTACTTC
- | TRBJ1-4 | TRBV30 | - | CAWRGPAATNEKLFF | TGTGCCTGGAGGGGGCCGGCAGCAACTAATGAAAAACTGTTTTTT
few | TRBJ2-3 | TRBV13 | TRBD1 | CASSLRGQGGDTQYF | TGTGCCAGCAGCTTAAGGGGACAGGGTGGAGATACGCAGTATTTT
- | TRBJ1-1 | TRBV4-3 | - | CASSQARGTEAFF | TGCGCCAGCAGCCAAGCCAGGGGCACTGAAGCTTTCTTT
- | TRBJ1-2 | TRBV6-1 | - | CASSPRPGDYGYTF | TGTGCCAGCAGCCCGAGGCCCGGGGACTATGGCTACACCTTC
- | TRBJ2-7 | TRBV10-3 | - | CAIIRAGPESYEQYF | TGTGCCATCATAAGAGCAGGTCCTGAATCCTACGAGCAGTACTTC
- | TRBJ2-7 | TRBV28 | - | CASSFPREVSTYEQYF | TGTGCCAGCAGTTTCCCCAGGGAGGTTTCTACCTACGAGCAGTACTTC
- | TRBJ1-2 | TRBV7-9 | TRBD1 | CASSSDRGGYGYTF | TGTGCCAGCAGCTCAGACAGGGGGGGCTATGGCTACACCTTC
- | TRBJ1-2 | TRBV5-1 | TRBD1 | CASSLVPGQGVGNYGYTF | TGCGCCAGCAGCTTGGTACCGGGACAGGGGGTAGGGAACTATGGCTACACCTTC
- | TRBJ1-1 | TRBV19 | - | CASSPTRGIYTEAFF | TGTGCCAGTAGTCCGACAAGGGGGATATACACTGAAGCTTTCTTT
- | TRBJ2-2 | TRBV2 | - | CASSGWISDRTSDFAGELFF | TGTGCCAGCAGTGGGTGGATTAGTGATAGGACATCGGATTTCGCCGGGGAGCTGTTTTTT
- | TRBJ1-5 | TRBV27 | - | CASRSGTPNQPQHF | TGTGCCAGCAGAAGCGGGACACCTAATCAGCCCCAGCATTTT
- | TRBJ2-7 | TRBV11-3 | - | CASSLEAGASYEQYF | TGTGCCAGCAGCTTAGAAGCGGGTGCCTCCTACGAGCAGTACTTC
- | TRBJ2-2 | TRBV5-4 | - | CASSPSSIRGSTGELFF | TGTGCCAGCAGCCCCTCCTCCATAAGAGGTTCCACCGGGGAGCTGTTTTTT
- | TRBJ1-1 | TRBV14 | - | CASSQIRDFGQIMNTEAFF | TGTGCCAGCAGCCAAATTAGGGACTTCGGTCAGATCATGAACACTGAAGCTTTCTTT
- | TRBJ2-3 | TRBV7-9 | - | CASSPEGTSPFTQYF | TGTGCCAGCAGCCCGGAGGGGACCTCCCCTTTTACGCAGTATTTT
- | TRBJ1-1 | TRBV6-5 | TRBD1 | CASGIGYRGAFF | TGTGCCAGCGGCATAGGGTACAGGGGGGCTTTCTTT
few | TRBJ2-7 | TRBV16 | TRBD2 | CASSRVAGPEQYF | TGTGCCAGCAGCCGGGTAGCGGGACCCGAGCAGTACTTC
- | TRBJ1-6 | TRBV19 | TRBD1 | CASSSRGQAPLDSPLHF | TGTGCCAGTAGTTCCAGGGGACAGGCCCCTTTAGATTCACCCCTCCACTTT
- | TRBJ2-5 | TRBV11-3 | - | CASSTPAGEKETQYF | TGTGCCAGCAGCACCCCTGCAGGGGAGAAGGAGACCCAGTACTTC
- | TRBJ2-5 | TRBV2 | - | CASSEGGESETQYF | TGTGCCAGCAGTGAAGGCGGGGAGAGTGAGACCCAGTACTTC
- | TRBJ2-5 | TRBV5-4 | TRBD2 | CASSFGGAGETQYF | TGTGCCAGCAGCTTCGGGGGGGCGGGAGAGACCCAGTACTTC
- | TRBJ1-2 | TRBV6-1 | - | CASSEAKWADYGYTF | TGTGCCAGCAGTGAAGCGAAATGGGCTGACTATGGCTACACCTTC
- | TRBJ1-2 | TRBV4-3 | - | CASSQDRREGYTF | TGCGCCAGCAGCCAAGATCGTCGGGAAGGCTACACCTTC
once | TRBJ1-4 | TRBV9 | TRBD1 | CASSVEGAANEKLFF | TGTGCCAGCAGCGTAGAGGGGGCTGCTAATGAAAAACTGTTTTTT
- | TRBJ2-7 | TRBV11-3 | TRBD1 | CASSPLLGQAVPYEQYF | TGTGCCAGCAGCCCCCTTTTGGGACAGGCGGTTCCCTACGAGCAGTACTTC
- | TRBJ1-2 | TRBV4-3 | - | CASSQEEDNYGYTF | TGCGCCAGCAGCCAAGAGGAGGATAACTATGGCTACACCTTC
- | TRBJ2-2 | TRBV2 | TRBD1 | CARTGTGVRSGELFF | TGTGCCAGAACCGGGACAGGGGTCCGGTCTGGGGAGCTGTTTTTT
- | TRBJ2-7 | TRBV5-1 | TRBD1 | CASSLEGTVSYEQYF | TGCGCCAGCAGCTTGGAAGGGACAGTCTCCTACGAGCAGTACTTC
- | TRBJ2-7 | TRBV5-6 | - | CASSLAQISYEQYF | TGTGCCAGCAGCTTGGCCCAAATCTCCTACGAGCAGTACTTC
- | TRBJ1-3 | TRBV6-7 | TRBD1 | CASSYKTGGCGNTIYF | TGTGCCAGCAGTTACAAGACAGGGGGCTGTGGAAACACCATATATTTT
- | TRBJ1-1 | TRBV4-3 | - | CASSQGYAGFEAFF | TGCGCCAGCAGCCAAGGGTATGCGGGTTTTGAAGCTTTCTTT
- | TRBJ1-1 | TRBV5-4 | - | CASSFLNTEAFF | TGTGCCAGCAGCTTCTTAAACACTGAAGCTTTCTTT
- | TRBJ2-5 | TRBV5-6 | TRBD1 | CASSLPTDRNQETQYF | TGTGCCAGCAGCTTGCCCACGGACAGGAACCAAGAGACCCAGTACTTC
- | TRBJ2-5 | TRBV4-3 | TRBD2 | CASSQGGLAGPETQYF | TGCGCCAGCAGCCAAGGAGGACTAGCGGGCCCAGAGACCCAGTACTTC
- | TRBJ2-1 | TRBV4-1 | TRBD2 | CASSQDQIAGAYNEQFF | TGCGCCAGCAGCCAAGATCAAATAGCGGGAGCCTACAATGAGCAGTTCTTC